A selection of T cell receptor beta chains follows, all from one sample in a study of blood T cell repertoires in COVID-19. Using immunoSEQ multiplex PCR, the repertoire was profiled, and TCRdb retains in-frame clones only, with some absent. Among roughly 240,000 clones listed, 83% were seen once. The sequencing input was peripheral blood. Receptors were obtained from a man aged 55 to 70 who had recovered from COVID-19. CDR3s include the opening cysteine and the closing phenylalanine or tryptophan. Each record gives: clone size, V gene, J gene, D gene, CDR3 protein, CDR3 DNA. D genes are given only for firm matches. A row's size may be missing; if present it is once, few, many or a size class.

abundance: once; v_gene: TRBV5-5; j_gene: TRBJ2-1; d_gene: -; CDR3aa: CASSLLRTQNNEQFF; CDR3nt: TGTGCCAGCAGCCTTCTTCGGACACAAAACAATGAGCAGTTCTTC
abundance: -; v_gene: TRBV5-1; j_gene: TRBJ2-2; d_gene: -; CDR3aa: CASSSRTTNTGELFF; CDR3nt: TGCGCCAGCAGCTCGAGGACTACGAACACCGGGGAGCTGTTTTTT
abundance: few; v_gene: TRBV7-2; j_gene: TRBJ2-1; d_gene: TRBD2; CDR3aa: CASSRAGGEQFF; CDR3nt: TGTGCCAGCAGTCGGGCGGGAGGTGAGCAGTTCTTC
abundance: -; v_gene: TRBV4-2; j_gene: TRBJ2-1; d_gene: TRBD1; CDR3aa: CASRLDRVTYNEQFF; CDR3nt: TGTGCCAGCAGACTAGACAGGGTAACCTACAATGAGCAGTTCTTC
abundance: few; v_gene: TRBV11-3; j_gene: TRBJ2-1; d_gene: TRBD2; CDR3aa: CASSLDQGLAGVGNEQFF; CDR3nt: TGTGCCAGCAGCTTAGATCAGGGACTAGCGGGAGTAGGTAATGAGCAGTTCTTC
abundance: -; v_gene: TRBV29-1; j_gene: TRBJ2-2; d_gene: -; CDR3aa: CSALTGPWNTGELFF; CDR3nt: TGCAGCGCCCTCACGGGTCCCTGGAACACCGGGGAGCTGTTTTTT
abundance: -; v_gene: TRBV5-4; j_gene: TRBJ1-6; d_gene: -; CDR3aa: CASSLGQDNSPLHF; CDR3nt: TGTGCCAGCAGCTTGGGACAGGATAATTCACCCCTCCACTTT
abundance: -; v_gene: TRBV7-2; j_gene: TRBJ2-1; d_gene: TRBD1; CDR3aa: CASSLAARGQSEQFF; CDR3nt: TGTGCCAGCAGCTTAGCCGCCAGGGGGCAAAGTGAGCAGTTCTTC
abundance: -; v_gene: TRBV27; j_gene: TRBJ1-2; d_gene: TRBD1; CDR3aa: CANPVTGNYGYTF; CDR3nt: TGTGCCAACCCGGTGACAGGGAACTATGGCTACACCTTC
abundance: -; v_gene: TRBV5-1; j_gene: TRBJ2-1; d_gene: -; CDR3aa: CASSLAGAPGNEQFF; CDR3nt: TGCGCCAGCAGCTTGGCGGGAGCCCCCGGGAATGAGCAGTTCTTC
abundance: -; v_gene: TRBV6-5; j_gene: TRBJ2-5; d_gene: TRBD1; CDR3aa: CASSYSTGGGETQYF; CDR3nt: TGTGCCAGCAGTTACTCGACAGGGGGCGGGGAGACCCAGTACTTC
abundance: -; v_gene: TRBV27; j_gene: TRBJ1-2; d_gene: TRBD1; CDR3aa: CASSWTGASNYGYTF; CDR3nt: TGTGCCAGCAGTTGGACAGGGGCATCTAACTATGGCTACACCTTC
abundance: -; v_gene: TRBV11-2; j_gene: TRBJ1-6; d_gene: -; CDR3aa: CASSLVSRVSNSPLHF; CDR3nt: TGTGCCAGCAGCTTAGTCTCCCGAGTCTCAAATTCACCCCTCCACTTT
abundance: -; v_gene: TRBV15; j_gene: TRBJ1-5; d_gene: -; CDR3aa: CATSRDQRVEHF; CDR3nt: TGTGCCACCAGCAGAGATCAGAGGGTTGAGCATTTT
abundance: -; v_gene: TRBV19; j_gene: TRBJ2-5; d_gene: TRBD1; CDR3aa: CASSATRGPGETQYF; CDR3nt: TGTGCCAGTAGTGCAACCAGGGGGCCAGGGGAGACCCAGTACTTC
abundance: -; v_gene: TRBV30; j_gene: TRBJ1-6; d_gene: -; CDR3aa: CAWAATGAPLHF; CDR3nt: TGTGCCTGGGCCGCGACAGGAGCGCCCCTCCACTTT
abundance: -; v_gene: TRBV19; j_gene: TRBJ2-3; d_gene: -; CDR3aa: CATRRGAGADTQYF; CDR3nt: TGTGCCACTAGGAGGGGAGCGGGCGCAGATACGCAGTATTTT
abundance: few; v_gene: TRBV19; j_gene: TRBJ2-5; d_gene: TRBD1; CDR3aa: CASSIGGTVQETQYF; CDR3nt: TGTGCCAGTAGTATAGGTGGGACAGTTCAAGAGACCCAGTACTTC
abundance: -; v_gene: TRBV18; j_gene: TRBJ2-3; d_gene: -; CDR3aa: CASSPTGDTQYF; CDR3nt: TGTGCCAGCTCACCAACTGGAGATACGCAGTATTTT
abundance: few; v_gene: TRBV6-2/TRBV6-3; j_gene: TRBJ1-6; d_gene: TRBD1; CDR3aa: CASSQRQGTPLHF; CDR3nt: TGTGCCAGCAGCCAACGACAGGGTACACCCCTCCACTTT
abundance: -; v_gene: TRBV5-1; j_gene: TRBJ1-1; d_gene: TRBD1; CDR3aa: CASSDRGRSTEAFF; CDR3nt: TGCGCCAGCAGCGACAGGGGGCGCAGTACTGAAGCTTTCTTT
abundance: -; v_gene: TRBV5-5; j_gene: TRBJ1-6; d_gene: -; CDR3aa: CASSLVQFGSPLHF; CDR3nt: TGTGCCAGCAGCTTGGTCCAGTTTGGTTCACCCCTCCACTTT
abundance: -; v_gene: TRBV4-1; j_gene: TRBJ2-5; d_gene: TRBD1; CDR3aa: CASSSSYRGQETQYF; CDR3nt: TGCGCCAGCAGCTCGTCATACAGGGGACAAGAGACCCAGTACTTC
abundance: -; v_gene: TRBV4-1; j_gene: TRBJ2-5; d_gene: TRBD2; CDR3aa: CASSQDGSGVIETQYF; CDR3nt: TGCGCCAGCAGCCAAGACGGTAGCGGGGTGATTGAGACCCAGTACTTC
abundance: -; v_gene: TRBV5-1; j_gene: TRBJ2-1; d_gene: TRBD1; CDR3aa: CASSSATGTGDNEQFF; CDR3nt: TGCGCCAGCAGCAGCGCCACCGGGACAGGAGACAATGAGCAGTTCTTC
abundance: few; v_gene: TRBV28; j_gene: TRBJ1-1; d_gene: -; CDR3aa: CASRLGGGQNTEAFF; CDR3nt: TGTGCCAGCAGGTTGGGGGGGGGACAGAACACTGAAGCTTTCTTT
abundance: -; v_gene: TRBV28; j_gene: TRBJ2-7; d_gene: TRBD2; CDR3aa: CASISPRGAYEQYF; CDR3nt: TGTGCCAGCATAAGCCCCCGGGGGGCCTACGAGCAGTACTTC
abundance: -; v_gene: TRBV11-2; j_gene: TRBJ2-5; d_gene: -; CDR3aa: CASSFGNRHLQETQYF; CDR3nt: TGTGCCAGCAGCTTCGGGAACAGACACCTCCAAGAGACCCAGTACTTC
abundance: -; v_gene: TRBV2; j_gene: TRBJ2-7; d_gene: TRBD2; CDR3aa: CASIGLAGVSYEQYF; CDR3nt: TGTGCCAGCATAGGACTAGCGGGAGTCTCGTACGAGCAGTACTTC
abundance: -; v_gene: TRBV30; j_gene: TRBJ2-7; d_gene: -; CDR3aa: CAWSGVTSSYEQYF; CDR3nt: TGTGCCTGGAGTGGCGTCACGAGCTCCTACGAGCAGTACTTC
abundance: -; v_gene: TRBV5-6; j_gene: TRBJ2-1; d_gene: TRBD1; CDR3aa: CASSTPDRGLRSSYNEQFF; CDR3nt: TGTGCCAGCAGCACACCGGACAGGGGGCTTAGAAGCTCCTACAATGAGCAGTTCTTC
abundance: -; v_gene: TRBV19; j_gene: TRBJ1-1; d_gene: TRBD1; CDR3aa: CASSLPGTVNTEAFF; CDR3nt: TGTGCCAGTAGTCTACCCGGGACAGTGAACACTGAAGCTTTCTTT
abundance: once; v_gene: TRBV6-1; j_gene: TRBJ2-5; d_gene: TRBD2; CDR3aa: CASSELAGRETQYF; CDR3nt: TGTGCCAGCAGTGAACTAGCGGGAAGAGAGACCCAGTACTTC
abundance: -; v_gene: TRBV4-2; j_gene: TRBJ1-2; d_gene: -; CDR3aa: CASSQDSGINYGYTF; CDR3nt: TGTGCCAGCAGCCAAGATTCAGGGATTAACTATGGCTACACCTTC
abundance: -; v_gene: TRBV5-5; j_gene: TRBJ1-1; d_gene: -; CDR3aa: CASSLGGRTEAFF; CDR3nt: TGTGCCAGCAGCTTGGGAGGGAGAACTGAAGCTTTCTTT
abundance: -; v_gene: TRBV18; j_gene: TRBJ1-2; d_gene: -; CDR3aa: CASSPPLVPRSDYGYTF; CDR3nt: TGTGCCAGCTCACCACCGCTAGTACCACGGTCGGACTATGGCTACACCTTC
abundance: -; v_gene: TRBV5-4; j_gene: TRBJ2-3; d_gene: TRBD2; CDR3aa: CASSLRGTGRSGGGGDTQYF; CDR3nt: TGTGCCAGCAGCTTGAGAGGAACCGGACGCAGCGGGGGGGGAGGAGATACGCAGTATTTT
abundance: -; v_gene: TRBV29-1; j_gene: TRBJ2-1; d_gene: -; CDR3aa: CSVAWGDYNEQFF; CDR3nt: TGCAGCGTTGCGTGGGGGGACTACAATGAGCAGTTCTTC
abundance: -; v_gene: TRBV6-1; j_gene: TRBJ1-6; d_gene: TRBD1; CDR3aa: CASSETTGDSPLHF; CDR3nt: TGTGCCAGCAGTGAAACTACAGGGGATTCACCCCTCCACTTT
abundance: -; v_gene: TRBV6-5; j_gene: TRBJ2-7; d_gene: TRBD1; CDR3aa: CASRSGQSLYEQYF; CDR3nt: TGTGCCAGCAGGTCGGGACAGAGTCTATACGAGCAGTACTTC
abundance: -; v_gene: TRBV6-6; j_gene: TRBJ2-7; d_gene: -; CDR3aa: CASSSPQGSSYEQYF; CDR3nt: TGTGCCAGCAGTTCACCCCAGGGGAGCTCCTACGAGCAGTACTTC
abundance: -; v_gene: TRBV2; j_gene: TRBJ1-6; d_gene: -; CDR3aa: CASSEIINSPLHF; CDR3nt: TGTGCCAGCAGTGAAATTATAAATTCACCCCTCCACTTT
abundance: -; v_gene: TRBV28; j_gene: TRBJ1-6; d_gene: -; CDR3aa: CASSPYPDSSPLHF; CDR3nt: TGTGCCAGCAGTCCCTACCCCGACAGTTCACCCCTCCACTTT
abundance: -; v_gene: TRBV28; j_gene: TRBJ2-7; d_gene: TRBD1; CDR3aa: CASSSPQGASEQYF; CDR3nt: TGTGCCAGCAGTTCCCCTCAGGGGGCAAGCGAGCAGTACTTC
abundance: -; v_gene: TRBV5-1; j_gene: TRBJ2-5; d_gene: TRBD2; CDR3aa: CASSLSVGGARTKYQETQYF; CDR3nt: TGCGCCAGCAGCTTGTCCGTCGGGGGGGCCCGAACCAAGTACCAAGAGACCCAGTACTTC
abundance: -; v_gene: TRBV4-2; j_gene: TRBJ2-3; d_gene: -; CDR3aa: CASSQDVYGDTQYF; CDR3nt: TGTGCCAGCAGCCAAGATGTCTACGGAGATACGCAGTATTTT
abundance: -; v_gene: TRBV5-1; j_gene: TRBJ1-6; d_gene: TRBD1; CDR3aa: CASSLEAGGTLHF; CDR3nt: TGCGCCAGCAGCTTGGAGGCAGGGGGGACCCTCCACTTT
abundance: -; v_gene: TRBV19; j_gene: TRBJ2-1; d_gene: TRBD2; CDR3aa: CASSKSSGGAYEQFF; CDR3nt: TGTGCCAGTAGTAAGTCATCGGGGGGGGCCTATGAGCAGTTCTTC
abundance: -; v_gene: TRBV29-1; j_gene: TRBJ2-7; d_gene: -; CDR3aa: CSAGQRSSYGQYF; CDR3nt: TGCAGCGCCGGACAGCGCTCAAGCTACGGGCAGTACTTC
abundance: -; v_gene: TRBV3-1/TRBV3-2; j_gene: TRBJ1-5; d_gene: -; CDR3aa: CASSQGRSDQPQHF; CDR3nt: TGTGCCAGCAGCCAGGGCAGATCCGATCAGCCCCAGCATTTT
abundance: -; v_gene: TRBV7-9; j_gene: TRBJ2-1; d_gene: -; CDR3aa: CASSFSYNEQFF; CDR3nt: TGTGCCAGCAGTTTTTCATACAATGAGCAGTTCTTC
abundance: few; v_gene: TRBV2; j_gene: TRBJ1-5; d_gene: TRBD1; CDR3aa: CASSEKVLRTGGNQPQHF; CDR3nt: TGTGCCAGCAGTGAAAAAGTACTTAGGACAGGGGGAAATCAGCCCCAGCATTTT
abundance: -; v_gene: TRBV5-4; j_gene: TRBJ2-5; d_gene: -; CDR3aa: CASSLSDLETQYF; CDR3nt: TGTGCCAGCAGCTTGAGCGACCTGGAGACCCAGTACTTC
abundance: -; v_gene: TRBV30; j_gene: TRBJ1-3; d_gene: -; CDR3aa: CAWGGVYSGNTIYF; CDR3nt: TGTGCCTGGGGGGGAGTCTACTCTGGAAACACCATATATTTT